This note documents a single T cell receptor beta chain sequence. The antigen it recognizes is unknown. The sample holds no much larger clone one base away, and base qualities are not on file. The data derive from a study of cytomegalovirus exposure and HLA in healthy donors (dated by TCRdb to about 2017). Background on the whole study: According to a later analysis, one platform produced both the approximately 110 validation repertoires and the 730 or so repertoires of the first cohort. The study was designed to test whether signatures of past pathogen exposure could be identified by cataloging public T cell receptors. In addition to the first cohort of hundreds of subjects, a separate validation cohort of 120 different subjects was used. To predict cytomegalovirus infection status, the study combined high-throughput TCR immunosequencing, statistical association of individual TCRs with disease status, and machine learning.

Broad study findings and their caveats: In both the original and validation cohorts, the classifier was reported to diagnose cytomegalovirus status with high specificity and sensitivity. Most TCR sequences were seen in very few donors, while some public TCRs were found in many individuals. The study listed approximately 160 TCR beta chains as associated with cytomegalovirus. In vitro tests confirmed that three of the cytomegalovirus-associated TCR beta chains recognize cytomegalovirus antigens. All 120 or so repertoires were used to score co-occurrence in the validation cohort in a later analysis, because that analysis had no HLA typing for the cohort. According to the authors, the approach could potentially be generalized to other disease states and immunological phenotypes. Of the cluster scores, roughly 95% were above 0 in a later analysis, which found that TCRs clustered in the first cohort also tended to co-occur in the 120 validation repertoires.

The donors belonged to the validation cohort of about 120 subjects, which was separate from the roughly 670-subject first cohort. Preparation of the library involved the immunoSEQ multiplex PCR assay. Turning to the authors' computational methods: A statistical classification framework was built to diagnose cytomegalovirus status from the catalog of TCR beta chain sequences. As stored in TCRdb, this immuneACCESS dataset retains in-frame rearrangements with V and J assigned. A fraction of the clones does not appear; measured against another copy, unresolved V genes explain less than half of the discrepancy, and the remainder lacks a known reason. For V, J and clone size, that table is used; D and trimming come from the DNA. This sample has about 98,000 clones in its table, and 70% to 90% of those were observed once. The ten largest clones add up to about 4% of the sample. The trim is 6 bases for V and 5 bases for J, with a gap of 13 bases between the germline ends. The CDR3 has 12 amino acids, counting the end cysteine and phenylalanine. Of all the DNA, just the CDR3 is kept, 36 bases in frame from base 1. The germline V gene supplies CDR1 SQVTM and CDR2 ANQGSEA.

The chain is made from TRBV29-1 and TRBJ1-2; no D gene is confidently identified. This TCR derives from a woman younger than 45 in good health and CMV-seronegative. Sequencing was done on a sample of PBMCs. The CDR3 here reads CSVAGLLYGYTF. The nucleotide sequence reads TGCAGCGTGGCGGGTTTATTGTATGGCTACACCTTC. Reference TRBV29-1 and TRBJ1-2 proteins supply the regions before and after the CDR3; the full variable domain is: SAVISQKPSRDICQRGTSLTIQCQVDSQVTMMFWYRQQPGQSLTLIATANQGSEATYESGFVIDKFPISRPNLTFSTLTVSNMSPEDSSIYLCSVAGLLYGYTFGSGTRLTVV.